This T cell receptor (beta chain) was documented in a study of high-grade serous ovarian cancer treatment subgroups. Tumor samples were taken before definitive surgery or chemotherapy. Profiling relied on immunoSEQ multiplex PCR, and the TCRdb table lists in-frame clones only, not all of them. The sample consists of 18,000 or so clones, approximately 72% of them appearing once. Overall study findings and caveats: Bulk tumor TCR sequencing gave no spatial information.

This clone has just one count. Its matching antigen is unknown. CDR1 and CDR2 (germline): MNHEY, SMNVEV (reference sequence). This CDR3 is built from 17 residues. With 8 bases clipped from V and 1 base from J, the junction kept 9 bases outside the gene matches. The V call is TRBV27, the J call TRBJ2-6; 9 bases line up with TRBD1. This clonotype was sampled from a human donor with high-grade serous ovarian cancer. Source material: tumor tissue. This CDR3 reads CASSPGQGKSGANVLTF. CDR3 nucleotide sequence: TGTGCCAGCTCACCGGGACAGGGTAAATCTGGGGCCAACGTCCTGACTTTC.